The present entry profiles one TCR beta chain with its context. Its antigen remains unknown. The entry originates in a study of cytomegalovirus exposure and HLA in healthy donors. Looking at the study overall: Early released data had approximately 86 million unique TCRs, all coming from HLA-typed donors. Whole-study findings and limits: Differences between HLA loci emerged in a later analysis of TCR association rates, with DRB1 most and HLA-C fewest.

Primers: 60 Vbeta forward and 13 Jbeta reverse. Data came from immunoSEQ multiplex PCR; TCRdb stores just in-frame clones and leaves some out. The sample data list approximately 120,000 clones. The CDR3 is 14 residues long. V was clipped by 0 bases and J by 8 bases, with 13 bases between them. The V gene's germline CDR1 is MGHDK and CDR2 SYGVNS. The V and J genes are TRBV25-1 and TRBJ1-2; the D is unclear. The origin of this receptor is a man in his forties or fifties in good health and CMV-seronegative. Sequenced: PBMCs. As DNA, the CDR3 is TGTGCCAGCAGTGAATATGTAAGCGGGTCCGGCTACACCTTC. Translation: CASSEYVSGSGYTF.